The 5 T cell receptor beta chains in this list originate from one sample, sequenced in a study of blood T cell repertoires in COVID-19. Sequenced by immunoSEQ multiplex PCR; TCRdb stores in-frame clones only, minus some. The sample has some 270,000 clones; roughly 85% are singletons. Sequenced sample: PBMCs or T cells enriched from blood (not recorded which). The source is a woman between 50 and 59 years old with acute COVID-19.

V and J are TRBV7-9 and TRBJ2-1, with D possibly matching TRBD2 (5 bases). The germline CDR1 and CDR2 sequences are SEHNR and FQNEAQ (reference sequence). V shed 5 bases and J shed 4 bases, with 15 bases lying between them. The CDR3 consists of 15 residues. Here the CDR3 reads CASSLSGRGYNEQFF. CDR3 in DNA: TGTGCCAGCAGCCTTTCCGGTCGGGGTTACAATGAGCAGTTCTTC. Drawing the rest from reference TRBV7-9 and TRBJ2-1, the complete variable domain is DTGVSQNPRHKITKRGQNVTFRCDPISEHNRLYWYRQTLGQGPEFLTYFQNEAQLEKSRLLSDRFSAERPKGSFSTLEIQRTEQGDSAMYLCASSLSGRGYNEQFFGPGTRLTVL.

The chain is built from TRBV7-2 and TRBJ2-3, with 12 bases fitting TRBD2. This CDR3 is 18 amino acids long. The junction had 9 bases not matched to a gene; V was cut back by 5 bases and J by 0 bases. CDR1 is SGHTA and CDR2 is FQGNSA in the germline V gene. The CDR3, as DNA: TGTGCCAGCAGCCTGCGAACTAGCGGGGGGTCTAGCACAGATACGCAGTATTTT. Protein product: CASSLRTSGGSSTDTQYF. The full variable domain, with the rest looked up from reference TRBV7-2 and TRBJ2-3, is GAGVSQSPSNKVTEKGKDVELRCDPISGHTALYWYRQSLGQGLEFLIYFQGNSAPDKSGLPSDRFSAERTGGSVSTLTIQRTQQEDSAVYLCASSLRTSGGSSTDTQYFGPGTRLTVL.

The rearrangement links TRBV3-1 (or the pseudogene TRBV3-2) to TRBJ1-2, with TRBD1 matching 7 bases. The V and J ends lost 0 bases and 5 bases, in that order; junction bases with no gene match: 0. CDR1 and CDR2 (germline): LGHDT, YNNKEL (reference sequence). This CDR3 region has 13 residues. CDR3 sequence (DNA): TGTGCCAGCAGCCAAGAGGGACAGTATGGCTACACCTTC. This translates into CASSQEGQYGYTF.

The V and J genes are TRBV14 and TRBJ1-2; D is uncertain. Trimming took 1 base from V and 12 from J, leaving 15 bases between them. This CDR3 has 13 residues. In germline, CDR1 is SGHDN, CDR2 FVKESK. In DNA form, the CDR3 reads TGTGCCAGCAGCCAAGCCGGGTCGACGCGTCACACCTTC. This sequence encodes CASSQAGSTRHTF.

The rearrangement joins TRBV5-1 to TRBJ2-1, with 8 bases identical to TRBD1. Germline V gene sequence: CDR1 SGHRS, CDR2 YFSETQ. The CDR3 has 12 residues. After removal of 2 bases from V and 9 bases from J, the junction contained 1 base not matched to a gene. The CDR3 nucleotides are TGCGCCAGCAGCTTAGACAGGGGTGAGCAGTTCTTC. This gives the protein CASSLDRGEQFF.